The clone carrying this T cell receptor (beta chain) has just one count. The data belong to a study of blood T cell repertoires in COVID-19. The assay was immunoSEQ multiplex PCR, and TCRdb's table has in-frame clones only and misses some. The sample includes 200,000 to 300,000 clones, about 91% of them seen just once. V was shortened by 6 bases and J by 3 bases, with 12 bases between the two germline ends. This CDR3 region has 14 residues. Germline V gene sequence: CDR1 SGHAT, CDR2 FQNNGV. Material for sequencing was PBMCs or T cells enriched from blood (not recorded which). This TCR derives from a woman between 40 and 55 years old with acute COVID-19. This chain links TRBV11-2 with TRBJ1-3; a possible D gene is TRBD1 (5 bases). CDR3 sequence (DNA): TGTGCCAGCAGTTTGACAGCCATTGGAAACACCATATATTTT. Its translation: CASSLTAIGNTIYF. Looking up the rest from reference TRBV11-2 and TRBJ1-3 gives the full variable domain: EAGVAQSPRYKIIEKRQSVAFWCNPISGHATLYWYQQILGQGPKLLIQFQNNGVVDDSQLPKDRFSAERLKGVDSTLKIQPAKLEDSAVYLCASSLTAIGNTIYFGEGSWLTVV.